This TCR beta chain stems from a study of CD8 T cells in Susac syndrome. The CDR3 extends over 15 amino acids. CDR1 and CDR2 (germline): SGHTA, FQGNSA. The V and J ends lost 1 base and 1 base respectively, with 8 bases between them. An amount of RNA that ranged from roughly 0.5 to 1 ug was reverse transcribed with random hexamers. TCRdb redid the calling of the immunoSEQ multiplex PCR reads with MiXCR, one entry per CDR3 protein. The repertoire holds under 80,000 distinct CDR3 sequences, with approximately 94% as singletons. This clonotype appeared a single time. CD8+ and CD4+ blood T cells underwent TCR beta sequencing.

The chain joins TRBV7-2 to TRBJ1-5; D unresolved. The receptor's source is a human donor with multiple sclerosis. Specimen: CD8+ T cells from PBMCs. For the CDR3, the DNA is TGTGCCAGCAGCTTAGATTATGGGAGCAATCAGCCCCAGCATTTT. This encodes CASSLDYGSNQPQHF.